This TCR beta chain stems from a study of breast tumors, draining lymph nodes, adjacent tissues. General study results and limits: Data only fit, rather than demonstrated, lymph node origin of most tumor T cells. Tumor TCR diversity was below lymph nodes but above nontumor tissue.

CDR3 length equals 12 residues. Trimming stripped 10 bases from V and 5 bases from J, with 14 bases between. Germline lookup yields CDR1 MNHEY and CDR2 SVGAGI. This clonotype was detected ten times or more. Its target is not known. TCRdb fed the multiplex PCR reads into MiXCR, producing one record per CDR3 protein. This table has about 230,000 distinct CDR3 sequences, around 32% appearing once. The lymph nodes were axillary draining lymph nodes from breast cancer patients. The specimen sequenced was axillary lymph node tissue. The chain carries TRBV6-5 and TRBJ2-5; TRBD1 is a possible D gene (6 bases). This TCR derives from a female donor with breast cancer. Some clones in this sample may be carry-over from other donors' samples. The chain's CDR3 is CATSGVGETQYF. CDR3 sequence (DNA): TGTGCCACGTCAGGGGTGGGGGAGACCCAGTACTTC.